This T cell receptor (beta chain) was sequenced during a study of blood T cell repertoires in COVID-19. The method was immunoSEQ multiplex PCR; TCRdb's version includes in-frame clones alone and lacks a portion of them. The sample yields approximately 72,000 clones, 75% to 90% seen once. Losses at the gene ends were 8 bases for V and 5 bases for J; bases not matched to a gene: 8. The CDR3 sequence is 13 residues long. The germline gives CDR1 ENHRY, CDR2 SYGVKD. The sample was peripheral blood. This TCR was recovered from a woman aged 80 or older with active or convalescent COVID-19. V and J are TRBV10-3 and TRBJ2-5, with TRBD2 matching over 7 bases. CDR3 region: CAIRTREGETQYF. Written as DNA, the CDR3 is TGTGCCATCCGGACGAGGGAGGGGGAGACCCAGTACTTC.